This T cell receptor beta chain derives from a study of CD8+ T cells in alopecia areata. Whole-study results and caveats: Between patients, shared TCR sequences were less clear than in mice. This was possibly due in part to HLA diversity in the patient population.

The sorting of pooled cutaneous lymph node cells relied on CD4, CD8alpha, NKG2D, NKG2ACE and other markers. The sample holds a few counts of this clone. Its antigen is not known. Gene labels here are mouse ones. The read comes to an end 4 residues before the CDR3 does, leaving the germline J gene to fill in the end. Extraction of RNA preceded its reverse transcription into cDNA, which served as the sequencing template. Using immunoSEQ multiplex PCR, the repertoire was profiled, and TCRdb retains in-frame clones only, with some absent. This sample carries about 270,000 clones, none of them present only once. V was clipped by 2 bases and J by 0 bases; unmatched bases: 3. Germline values: CDR1 SNHLY, CDR2 FYNGKV (reference sequence). The CDR3 has 15 amino acids.

This receptor was taken from a C3H/HeJ mouse with alopecia areata. MHC haplotype of the mouse line: H2-k. The sequenced material came from CD4+ T cells sorted from a lymph node. The gene calls are TRBV3 and TRBJ2-7; 8 nucleotides match TRBD2. This chain's CDR3 is CASSLPGGSSYEQYF. Partial CDR3 DNA: TGTGCCAGCAGCTTACCTGGGGGGAGCTCCTAT.